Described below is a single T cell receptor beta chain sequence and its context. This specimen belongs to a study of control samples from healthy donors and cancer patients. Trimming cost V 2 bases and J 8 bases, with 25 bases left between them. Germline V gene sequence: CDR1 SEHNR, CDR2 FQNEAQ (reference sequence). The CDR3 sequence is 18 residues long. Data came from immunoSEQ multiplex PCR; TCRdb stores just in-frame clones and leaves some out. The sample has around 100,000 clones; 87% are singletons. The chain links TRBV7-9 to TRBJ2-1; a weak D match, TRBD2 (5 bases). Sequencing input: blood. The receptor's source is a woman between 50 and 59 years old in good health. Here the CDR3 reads CASSLTSSGPFVSDEQFF. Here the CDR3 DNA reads TGTGCCAGCAGCTTAACTTCAAGCGGCCCCTTCGTTAGCGATGAGCAGTTCTTC.